Listed here are 22 T cell receptor beta chains from one sample, sequenced in a study of blood T cell repertoires in COVID-19. Only in-frame clones appear in the TCRdb table, and some are missing; sequencing was by immunoSEQ multiplex PCR. The sample comprises about 200,000 clones, 70% to 90% of which are singletons, and 3% to 4% rests with the top ten. Sequenced sample: peripheral blood. These receptors came from a man aged 55 to 69 with acute or convalescent COVID-19.

The chain links TRBV18 to TRBJ1-3; D is possibly TRBD1 (6 bases). Germline V lookup: CDR1 KGHSH, CDR2 LQKENI. The CDR3 has 17 amino acids. Trimming stripped 1 base from V and 0 bases from J, with 13 bases between. The CDR3 region has the DNA TGTGCCAGCTCACCACAGGGACAACCTTCCTCTGGAAACACCATATATTTT. Translating it yields CASSPQGQPSSGNTIYF.

V is TRBV7-9 and J is TRBJ2-5; 15 bases line up with TRBD2. The V and J ends lost 5 bases and 4 bases, in that order; junction bases with no gene match: 11. Germline lookup yields CDR1 SEHNR and CDR2 FQNEAQ (reference sequence). This CDR3 has 18 residues. The CDR3, as DNA: TGTGCCAGCAGCCCTCGGACTAGCGGGAGGGCCGAGGGAGAGACCCAGTACTTC. It yields the protein CASSPRTSGRAEGETQYF. The whole variable domain, remainder taken from reference TRBV7-9 and TRBJ2-5, is DTGVSQNPRHKITKRGQNVTFRCDPISEHNRLYWYRQTLGQGPEFLTYFQNEAQLEKSRLLSDRFSAERPKGSFSTLEIQRTEQGDSAMYLCASSPRTSGRAEGETQYFGPGTRLLVL.

The V and J genes are TRBV4-1 and TRBJ2-5, with TRBD2 matching 9 bases. The V and J ends lost 0 bases and 5 bases, in that order; junction bases with no gene match: 4. Germline V gives CDR1 MGHRA, CDR2 YSYEKL. CDR3 size: 15 residues. CDR3 bases: TGCGCCAGCAGCCAAGATCCTAGCGGGATTGAGACCCAGTACTTC. Encoded protein: CASSQDPSGIETQYF.

The chain uses TRBV10-3 and TRBJ1-1, with no clear D. Germline CDR1 reads ENHRY; CDR2 reads SYGVKD. V was shortened by 6 bases and J by 1 base, with 9 bases between the two germline ends. There are 13 residues in the CDR3. The CDR3 protein is CAISTPKNTEAFF. CDR3 nucleotides: TGTGCCATCAGCACTCCGAAGAACACTGAAGCTTTCTTT.

This chain joins TRBV10-3 and TRBJ2-7; D perhaps matches TRBD2 (6 bases). The CDR3 runs 13 residues. The germline V and J ends were trimmed by 6 bases and 6 bases, with 15 bases remaining between them. The V gene's germline CDR1 is ENHRY and CDR2 SYGVKD. CDR3: CAISGGGMSEQYF. The CDR3 DNA follows: TGTGCCATCAGCGGGGGTGGCATGAGCGAGCAGTACTTC.

The table lists this clone with a count of one. The V gene is TRBV21-1, the J gene TRBJ2-1; the D call of TRBD2 is as the table states it, not checked on the DNA. TRBV21-1 has pseudogene status. The length of the CDR3 is 16 residues. CDR3 in amino acids: CASSKLIVTSGYEQFF. CDR3 DNA sequence: TGTGCCAGCAGCAAGTTGATCGTTACTAGCGGGTATGAGCAGTTCTTC.

In this sample, this clone turned up a few times. This chain joins TRBV7-9 and TRBJ1-1; a possible D gene is TRBD1 (6 bases). V gave up 4 bases and J gave up 3 bases, with 9 bases separating them. Looked up from germline, CDR1 is SEHNR and CDR2 is FQNEAQ (reference sequence). This CDR3 is 13 amino acids long. The DNA for the CDR3 is TGTGCCAGCAGCTCCTGGACAGACACTGAAGCTTTCTTT. It codes for CASSSWTDTEAFF.

This CDR3 is CASSLGTGTMNTEAFF. The CDR3 region has the DNA TGTGCCAGCAGCCTGGGGACAGGTACTATGAACACTGAAGCTTTCTTT. The chain has TRBV3-1 (or the pseudogene TRBV3-2) and TRBJ1-1, with 8 bases matching TRBD1. Germline loops: CDR1 LGHDT, CDR2 YNNKEL (reference sequence). V lost 4 bases and J lost 0; bases outside the gene matches: 7. The CDR3 has 16 residues.

The chain recombines TRBV11-2 with TRBJ2-3, with D tentatively TRBD1 (6 bases). The CDR3 is 15 amino acids. Germline CDR1 is SGHAT and CDR2 is FQNNGV. Trimming took off 3 bases at V and 1 base at J, with 11 bases between the two ends. The CDR3 loop reads CASSFTPGGTDTQYF. In DNA, the CDR3 is TGTGCCAGCAGCTTCACCCCAGGGGGCACAGATACGCAGTATTTT.

This clone was detected only a few times. This chain links TRBV28 with TRBJ1-1; 7 nucleotides agree with TRBD1. The V gene's germline CDR1 is MDHEN and CDR2 SYDVKM. V was pared by 5 bases and J by 11 bases, with 11 bases of the junction left unmatched. The CDR3 is 13 residues long. CDR3 coding DNA: TGTGCCAGCAGTCCGGGGACAGCCCGGCGGGCTTTCTTT. As protein: CASSPGTARRAFF.

The chain couples TRBV21-1 to TRBJ2-1; the D call in the table, TRBD2, was not verified against the DNA. TRBV21-1 is a pseudogene locus. This CDR3 region has 11 residues. The DNA of the CDR3 is TGTGCCAGCAGCAAAAGGGGAGGGCAGTTCTTC. The encoded protein is CASSKRGGQFF.

The chain has TRBV28 and TRBJ2-6; 7 bases align to TRBD2. Germline V gene sequence: CDR1 MDHEN, CDR2 SYDVKM. V lost 8 bases and J lost 4; bases outside the gene matches: 8. The CDR3 loop spans 15 amino acids. The CDR3 sequence: CASGLGAPGANVLTF. CDR3 DNA: TGTGCCAGCGGACTAGGGGCGCCCGGGGCCAACGTCCTGACTTTC.

V usage is TRBV3-1 (or the pseudogene TRBV3-2) and J usage is TRBJ1-1; no reliable D call. The germline V gene encodes CDR1 LGHDT and CDR2 YNNKEL (reference sequence). Trimming removed 1 base from V and 0 bases from J, with 12 bases in between. The CDR3 has 16 residues. As DNA, the CDR3 is TGTGCCAGCAGCCAAGTTTCCGGGAGGTTGAACACTGAAGCTTTCTTT. It translates to CASSQVSGRLNTEAFF.

The chain joins TRBV11-2 to TRBJ1-4, with a tentative D call TRBD1 (6 bases). Trimming left V 0 bases short and J 7 bases short, with 9 bases between. The germline gives CDR1 SGHAT, CDR2 FQNNGV. This CDR3 is built from 14 residues. In DNA, the CDR3 is TGTGCCAGCAGCTTAGAGGGGGCCAGTGAAAAACTGTTTTTT. Protein sequence: CASSLEGASEKLFF.

The chain couples TRBV6-9 to TRBJ2-7; the D is unclear. The V gene lost 5 bases and the J gene lost 2 bases, with 16 bases spanning the gap. This CDR3 spans 15 amino acids. Germline CDR1 MNHGY, CDR2 SVAAGI. Here the CDR3 DNA reads TGTGCCAGCAGTGCCCGTTTGAACAGACCCTACGAGCAGTACTTC. This encodes CASSARLNRPYEQYF.

V usage is TRBV5-1 and J usage is TRBJ1-3, with D perhaps TRBD1 (6 bases). Germline V gives CDR1 SGHRS, CDR2 YFSETQ. CDR3 length equals 16 residues. V was trimmed by 4 bases and J by 0 bases, leaving 14 bases between them. The CDR3 sequence: CASSQTGPSSGNTIYF. CDR3 sequence (DNA): TGCGCCAGCAGCCAGACAGGTCCTTCCTCTGGAAACACCATATATTTT.

J is TRBJ2-3 and V is TRBV9; 9 bases match TRBD2. The CDR3 runs 17 residues. V lost 2 bases and J lost 2; bases outside the gene matches: 9. Germline V gene lookup returns CDR1 SGDLS and CDR2 YYNGEE. The CDR3 here is CASSVGRREGPTDTQYF. The CDR3 bases are TGTGCCAGCAGCGTGGGAAGGCGGGAGGGCCCCACAGATACGCAGTATTTT.

This rearrangement joins TRBV20-1 to TRBJ2-7; 11 bases align to TRBD1. Germline CDR1 reads DFQATT; CDR2 reads SNEGSKA (reference sequence). The CDR3 extends over 14 amino acids. V trimming: 3 bases; J trimming: 2 bases; junction bases outside the gene matches: 3. The CDR3 DNA follows: TGCAGTGCTAGTGGGACAGGGGGTACCTACGAGCAGTACTTC. Protein: CSASGTGGTYEQYF.

The table lists this clone with a count of one. The V call is TRBV3-1 (or the pseudogene TRBV3-2), the J call TRBJ1-4; tentative D call: TRBD1 (5 bases). CDR3 length: 13 amino acids. V shed 2 bases and J shed 11 bases, with 12 bases lying between them. CDR1 and CDR2 from the germline V gene are LGHDT and YNNKEL (reference sequence). The CDR3 loop reads CASSQSGGVKLFF. Written as DNA, the CDR3 is TGTGCCAGCAGCCAAAGCGGGGGAGTGAAACTGTTTTTT.

This clone was seen just once. The chain recombines TRBV24-1 with TRBJ1-1; 8 positions match TRBD1. The J segment lost 4 bases and the V segment lost 4 bases, leaving 7 bases of the junction unmatched. CDR1 KGHDR and CDR2 SFDVKD come from the germline V gene. This CDR3 has 15 residues. CDR3 in amino acids: CATSDPTTGGTEAFF. The CDR3 bases are TGTGCCACCAGTGACCCAACTACAGGGGGCACTGAAGCTTTCTTT.

This chain links TRBV11-2 with TRBJ2-5; a weak D match, TRBD2 (6 bases). Germline lookup yields CDR1 SGHAT and CDR2 FQNNGV. V was shortened by 5 bases and J by 10 bases, with 17 bases between the two germline ends. The length of the CDR3 is 13 residues. The CDR3, as DNA: TGTGCCAGCAGCCTCGGGGGACTTGGCGACCAGTACTTC. This encodes CASSLGGLGDQYF. Full variable domain (remainder filled in from reference TRBV11-2 and TRBJ2-5): EAGVAQSPRYKIIEKRQSVAFWCNPISGHATLYWYQQILGQGPKLLIQFQNNGVVDDSQLPKDRFSAERLKGVDSTLKIQPAKLEDSAVYLCASSLGGLGDQYFGPGTRLLVL.

The genes are TRBV5-1 and TRBJ1-4; TRBD1 aligns across 7 bases. With V trimmed by 0 bases and J by 4 bases, 3 bases remained unmatched. There are 15 residues in the CDR3. Germline CDR1 is SGHRS and CDR2 is YFSETQ. The CDR3 DNA reads as TGCGCCAGCAGCTTGGGGACAGGATTTAATGAAAAACTGTTTTTT. Its protein product is CASSLGTGFNEKLFF.